The 24 T cell receptor beta chains listed next were all sequenced from one sample in a study of regulatory T cells in long-lasting Graves disease. The time point was: newly diagnosed GD, antithyroid drugs for less than 3 months. TCR sequences were obtained from RNA taken from PBMCs. Building of the TCR beta libraries involved iRepertoire HTBI primers and Arm-PCR of CDR3 regions. TCRdb re-derived calls from the multiplex PCR reads in MiXCR, one entry per CDR3 protein. The data show a few hundred thousand distinct CDR3 sequences, 14% seen once. This same sample was also part of a study on T cells in Graves' hyperthyroidism and ophthalmopathy.

The sample was peripheral blood mononuclear cells (PBMCs), taken at new diagnosis, from a patient treated with antithyroid drugs. These receptors were taken from a woman aged 45-60 years with Graves disease.

This clonotype was seen a few times. The chain uses TRBV6-1 and TRBJ2-5; D is unclear. From germline, CDR1 is MNHNS and CDR2 SASEGT. This CDR3 spans 13 amino acids. V dropped 3 bases and J dropped 1 base, with 6 bases sitting between them. CDR3 bases: TGTGCCAGCAGTGACGGATTCCAAGAGACCCAGTACTTC. Translating it yields CASSDGFQETQYF.

At least ten counts were recorded for this clonotype. The chain couples TRBV30 to TRBJ2-7; tentatively, D is TRBD1 or TRBD2 (6 bases each). Germline CDR1 and CDR2: GTSNPN and SVGIG (reference sequence). Trimming cost V 4 bases and J 4 bases, with 20 bases left between them. The length of the CDR3 is 15 residues. CDR3 coding DNA: TGTGCCTGGAACCCTAGAGGGGGGAGAACTTACGAGCAGTACTTC. Translation: CAWNPRGGRTYEQYF.

This clonotype was observed many times. This chain connects TRBV7-8 to TRBJ2-7; TRBD2 aligns across 9 bases. Germline values: CDR1 SGHVS, CDR2 FQNEAQ. V was clipped by 5 bases and J by 3 bases; unmatched bases: 11. The CDR3 spans 16 residues. The CDR3 DNA reads as TGTGCCAGCAGCGTAACTAGCGGGCCACTAGACTACGAGCAGTACTTC. This encodes CASSVTSGPLDYEQYF.

In this sample, this clonotype turned up once. V is TRBV5-1 and J is TRBJ2-2; 8 bases line up with TRBD1. The length of the CDR3 is 16 residues. Germline CDR1 SGHRS, CDR2 YFSETQ. The V and J ends lost 0 bases and 5 bases, in that order; junction bases with no gene match: 6. The CDR3 DNA reads as TGCGCCAGCAGCTTGGGGACAGGGTCGTGGACCGGGGAGCTGTTTTTT. Translation: CASSLGTGSWTGELFF.

This clonotype has only a few counts. The genes are TRBV7-9 and TRBJ2-7, with D tentatively TRBD1 (5 bases). This CDR3 has 14 amino acids. Germline lookup yields CDR1 SEHNR and CDR2 FQNEAQ (reference sequence). Trimming took off 5 bases at V and 2 bases at J, with 13 bases between the two ends. CDR3 in amino acids: CASSQPTGAYEQYF. CDR3 nucleotides: TGTGCCAGCAGCCAACCCACAGGAGCCTACGAGCAGTACTTC.

This clonotype was detected many times. The V and J genes are TRBV11-2 and TRBJ2-7; the D gene is possibly TRBD2 (6 bases). This CDR3 has 15 residues. With 4 bases removed from V and 3 bases from J, the gap between germline ends came to 16 bases. In germline, CDR1 is SGHAT, CDR2 FQNNGV. CDR3 protein: CASSSVRGRHYEQYF. The CDR3 coding sequence is TGTGCCAGCAGCTCAGTGCGTGGGAGGCACTACGAGCAGTACTTC.

This clonotype was counted between two and nine times. The genes are TRBV20-1 and TRBJ2-1; TRBD2 is a possible D gene (6 bases). Trimming cost V 0 bases and J 6 bases, with 18 bases left between them. The CDR3 runs to 16 residues. Germline-derived CDR1 and CDR2 are DFQATT and SNEGSKA (reference sequence). CDR3 DNA sequence: TGCAGTGCTAGAGAGCTTCGGGGGAGCAGACTCAATGAGCAGTTCTTC. This encodes CSARELRGSRLNEQFF.

This clonotype was counted many times. This chain links TRBV2 with TRBJ2-7; 15 positions match TRBD2. The CDR3 consists of 18 residues. V shed 8 bases and J 4 bases; nucleotides not matched to a gene: 15. Looked up from germline, CDR1 is SNHLY and CDR2 is FYNNEI. CDR3 in DNA: TGTGCCAGCGTCCCCGGGACTAGCGGGAGGTTGAGCGCTTACGAGCAGTACTTC. Protein product: CASVPGTSGRLSAYEQYF. Full variable domain (missing parts from reference TRBV2 and TRBJ2-7): EPEVTQTPSHQVTQMGQEVILRCVPISNHLYFYWYRQILGQKVEFLVSFYNNEISEKSEIFDDQFSVERPDGSNFTLKIRSTKLEDSAMYFCASVPGTSGRLSAYEQYFGPGTRLTVT.

This clonotype has only a few counts. The chain joins TRBV30 to TRBJ2-3; D is uncertain. Trimming stripped 0 bases from V and 1 base from J, with 8 bases between. This CDR3 contains 14 residues. CDR1 is GTSNPN, CDR2 SVGIG, per germline (reference sequence). CDR3 DNA sequence: TGTGCCTGGAGTGTACCGAGCGGCACAGATACGCAGTATTTT. Its translation is CAWSVPSGTDTQYF.

This clonotype was seen many times. V and J are TRBV7-6 and TRBJ1-3, with 8 bases matching TRBD1. This CDR3 spans 14 amino acids. Germline trimming cut 6 bases from V and 2 bases from J; bases unmatched to any gene: 3. CDR1 is SGHVS, CDR2 FNYEAQ, per germline. The CDR3 region has the DNA TGTGCCAGCAGTGAACAGGGGGCTGGAAACACCATATATTTT. The encoded protein is CASSEQGAGNTIYF.

To note about this clonotype: A much larger clone differs by one base, so this may be a read error. The J gene is TRBJ1-1, the V gene TRBV6-6; D is possibly TRBD1 (5 bases). Germline V gives CDR1 MNHNY, CDR2 SVGAGI (reference sequence). CDR3 length: 17 amino acids. The DNA of the CDR3 is TGTGCCAGCGGTTACTCGGGGGGGGGAGACATGAACACTGAAGCTTTCTTT. It yields the protein CASGYSGGGDMNTEAFF.

There are a few counts of this clonotype. The chain carries TRBV4-1 and TRBJ2-7; D remains unclear. The CDR3 is 16 amino acids. V shed 0 bases and J shed 0 bases, with 12 bases lying between them. CDR1 is MGHRA, CDR2 YSYEKL, per germline. The CDR3 nucleotides read TGCGCCAGCAGCCAAGATAGCAGGTATAACTCCTACGAGCAGTACTTC. Its translation: CASSQDSRYNSYEQYF.

This clonotype showed up just once. One end of the junction does not line up with germline, which may come from a read error. This chain connects TRBV6-1 to TRBJ2-7; D uncertain. The CDR3 runs to 12 residues. Germline V gene data show CDR1 as MNHNS and CDR2 as SASEGT. CDR3 in DNA: TGTGTCAGCTCTGGCGGCGCCTACGAGCAGTACTTC. This gives the protein CVSSGGAYEQYF.

This clonotype was seen repeatedly, ten times or more. The chain joins TRBV5-1 to TRBJ2-3; 10 bases match TRBD2. V lost 0 bases, J lost 5 bases, and 6 bases stayed unmatched. Germline V lookup: CDR1 SGHRS, CDR2 YFSETQ. CDR3 length equals 16 residues. The CDR3 region is CASSLGLAGAQDTQYF. The CDR3, as DNA: TGCGCCAGCAGCTTGGGGCTAGCGGGAGCTCAAGATACGCAGTATTTT. Supplemented by reference TRBV5-1 and TRBJ2-3, the full variable domain reads KAGVTQTPRYLIKTRGQQVTLSCSPISGHRSVSWYQQTPGQGLQFLFEYFSETQRNKGNFPGRFSGRQFSNSRSEMNVSTLELGDSALYLCASSLGLAGAQDTQYFGPGTRLTVL.

Ten or more counts support this clonotype. The genes are TRBV11-2 and TRBJ2-7; D perhaps matches TRBD1 (5 bases). Trimming left V 1 base short and J 3 bases short, with 13 bases between. This CDR3 comprises 15 residues. Germline V CDR1 and CDR2: SGHAT, FQNNGV. CDR3 loop: CASSLAPGHLYEQYF. The CDR3 nucleotides are TGTGCCAGCAGCTTAGCCCCTGGACACCTCTACGAGCAGTACTTC.

This clonotype was seen ten or more times. The gene calls are TRBV2 and TRBJ1-5; no clear D. This CDR3 comprises 13 residues. CDR1 SNHLY and CDR2 FYNNEI come from the germline V gene. Trimming removed 3 bases at V and 0 bases at J, with 3 bases between. In DNA, the CDR3 is TGTGCCAGCAGTGACGGTAGCAATCAGCCCCAGCATTTT. It is translated as CASSDGSNQPQHF. The whole variable domain, remainder taken from reference TRBV2 and TRBJ1-5, is EPEVTQTPSHQVTQMGQEVILRCVPISNHLYFYWYRQILGQKVEFLVSFYNNEISEKSEIFDDQFSVERPDGSNFTLKIRSTKLEDSAMYFCASSDGSNQPQHFGDGTRLSIL.

The sample holds many counts of this clonotype. The chain has TRBV5-1 and TRBJ2-1; 12 positions agree with TRBD2. This CDR3 comprises 17 residues. V shed 0 bases, J shed 9 bases, and the junction held 10 bases outside the gene matches. Germline V gene lookup returns CDR1 SGHRS and CDR2 YFSETQ. The chain's CDR3 is CASSLGLAGERGGEQFF. In DNA form, the CDR3 reads TGCGCCAGCAGCTTGGGACTAGCGGGAGAGAGAGGTGGTGAGCAGTTCTTC.

This clonotype was counted ten times or more. The chain employs TRBV28 and TRBJ2-1; the match to TRBD2 covers 11 bases. CDR3 length equals 15 residues. V dropped 5 bases and J dropped 7; count of bases not matched to a gene: 7. Germline lookup yields CDR1 MDHEN and CDR2 SYDVKM. CDR3 in DNA: TGTGCCAGCAGTGAGGGACTAGCGGATGTAAATGAGCAGTTCTTC. Its translation: CASSEGLADVNEQFF. Supplemented by reference TRBV28 and TRBJ2-1, the full variable domain reads DVKVTQSSRYLVKRTGEKVFLECVQDMDHENMFWYRQDPGLGLRLIYFSYDVKMKEKGDIPEGYSVSREKKERFSLILESASTNQTSMYLCASSEGLADVNEQFFGPGTRLTVL.

The genes are TRBV6-1 and TRBJ2-7; no reliable D call. V lost 5 bases and J 7 bases, leaving 21 bases between the germline ends. The CDR3 loop spans 15 amino acids. Germline V CDR1 and CDR2: MNHNS, SASEGT. CDR3 amino acids: CASSKLSGLKGEQYF. The CDR3 DNA reads as TGTGCCAGCAGTAAACTTTCCGGGCTCAAAGGGGAGCAGTACTTC.

For this clonotype: This clone may be a read error of a much larger clone one base away. J is TRBJ1-1 and V is TRBV28; D not certain. The CDR3 is 12 residues long. Looked up from germline, CDR1 is MDHEN and CDR2 is SYDVKM. The CDR3 loop is CASSLGFTEGFF. CDR3 nucleotides: TGTGCCAGCAGTTTAGGGTTCACTGAAGGTTTCTTT.

CDR3 sequence reads: CASSIPSGSTDTQYF. The CDR3 DNA is TGTGCCAGCAGCATCCCTAGCGGTAGCACAGATACGCAGTATTTT. This chain uses TRBV11-2 with TRBJ2-3; 7 bases map to TRBD2. The germline gives CDR1 SGHAT, CDR2 FQNNGV. Trimming took 5 bases from V and 0 from J; bases not matched to a gene: 5. This CDR3 has 15 amino acids.

This chain joins TRBV29-1 and TRBJ1-5; D not certain. CDR1 and CDR2 from the germline V gene are SQVTM and ANQGSEA. The CDR3 consists of 13 residues. V gave up 1 base and J gave up 6 bases, with 10 bases separating them. CDR3 region: CSVEGSRGQPQHF. CDR3 nucleotide sequence: TGCAGCGTTGAAGGCAGCCGGGGTCAGCCCCAGCATTTT.

This sequence joins TRBV28 and TRBJ2-1; D unresolved. The CDR3 is made up of 13 amino acids. Germline CDR1 and CDR2: MDHEN and SYDVKM. Trimming took 3 bases from V and 5 from J, leaving 8 bases between them. This chain's CDR3 is CASSFRVNNEQFF. As DNA, the CDR3 is TGTGCCAGCAGTTTTAGGGTAAACAATGAGCAGTTCTTC.

This clonotype came up a few times. The rearrangement joins TRBV28 to TRBJ1-5, with unresolved D. CDR3 length: 16 residues. V was shortened by 5 bases and J by 0 bases, with 14 bases between the two germline ends. CDR1 and CDR2 (germline): MDHEN, SYDVKM. CDR3 residues: CASSPLGRYSNQPQHF. CDR3 DNA sequence: TGTGCCAGCAGTCCACTCGGAAGATATAGCAATCAGCCCCAGCATTTT.